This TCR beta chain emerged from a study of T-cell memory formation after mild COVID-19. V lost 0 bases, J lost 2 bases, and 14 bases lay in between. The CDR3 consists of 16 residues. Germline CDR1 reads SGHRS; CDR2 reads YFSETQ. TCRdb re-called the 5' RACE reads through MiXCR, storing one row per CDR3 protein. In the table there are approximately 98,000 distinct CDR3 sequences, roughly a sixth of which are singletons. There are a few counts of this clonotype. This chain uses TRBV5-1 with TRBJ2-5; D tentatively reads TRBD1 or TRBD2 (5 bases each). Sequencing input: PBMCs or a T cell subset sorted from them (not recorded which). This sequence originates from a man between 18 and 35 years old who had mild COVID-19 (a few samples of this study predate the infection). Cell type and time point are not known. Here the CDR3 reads CASSLAVWGGQETQYF. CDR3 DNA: TGCGCCAGCAGCTTGGCCGTTTGGGGCGGGCAAGAGACCCAGTACTTC.